These 15 T cell receptor beta chains were all obtained from the same sample, sequenced in a study of cytomegalovirus exposure and HLA in healthy donors. 13 Jbeta primers and 60 Vbeta primers were used for the PCR. TCRdb's table, derived via immunoSEQ multiplex PCR, lists solely in-frame clones and lacks some. Of 78,000 or so clones listed, 65% to 85% are singletons. Sequencing was carried out using PBMCs. The receptors derive from a woman between 45 and 60 years old in good health and CMV-seronegative.

The chain is built from TRBV11-2 and TRBJ1-6; 7 positions match TRBD1. Germline assignment: CDR1 SGHAT and CDR2 FQNNGV. This CDR3 has 16 amino acids. V shed 1 base, J shed 9 bases, and the junction held 9 bases outside the gene matches. CDR3: CASSLVSGTAISPLHF. The DNA for the CDR3 is TGTGCCAGCAGCTTAGTTTCCGGGACAGCTATTTCACCCCTCCACTTT.

The CDR3: CASSPLGQSTDTQYF. CDR3 DNA sequence: TGTGCCAGCAGCCCCCTCGGACAGAGCACAGATACGCAGTATTTT. The V gene is TRBV7-3, the J gene TRBJ2-3; possible D gene TRBD1, 6 bases. Between the trimmed V and J ends, which lost 5 bases and 0 bases, there was a span of 12 bases. Germline values: CDR1 SGHTA, CDR2 FQGTGA. This CDR3 is 15 amino acids long.

This rearrangement joins TRBV5-4 to TRBJ1-2; 10 bases line up with TRBD1. V shed 2 bases and J 1 base; nucleotides not matched to a gene: 8. Germline V gene lookup returns CDR1 SGHNT and CDR2 YYREEE (reference sequence). The CDR3 loop spans 17 amino acids. CDR3 in DNA: TGTGCCAGCAGCTTCCCTGGCGGGGACAGGGGTAACTATGGCTACACCTTC. Amino acids: CASSFPGGDRGNYGYTF.

The V call is TRBV23-1, the J call TRBJ2-7, with TRBD1 as a possible D gene (6 bases). TRBV23-1 is an ORF, with its function uncertain. The CDR3 covers 15 residues. Trimming left V 0 bases short and J 2 bases short, with 11 bases between. The CDR3 protein is CASSQSGTRTYEQYV. The CDR3 bases are TGCGCCAGCAGTCAATCGGGGACACGTACCTACGAGCAGTACGTC.

The chain recombines TRBV19 with TRBJ2-2; 9 nucleotides line up with TRBD1. With V trimmed by 6 bases and J by 2 bases, 13 bases remained unmatched. The germline V gene encodes CDR1 LNHDA and CDR2 SQIVND (reference sequence). The CDR3 is 18 residues long. CDR3: CASRSPLGTGPNTGELFF. The DNA for the CDR3 is TGTGCCAGTAGAAGCCCTCTCGGGACAGGGCCCAACACCGGGGAGCTGTTTTTT.

This chain uses TRBV19 with TRBJ1-1; 8 nucleotides line up with TRBD1. Germline trimming cut 10 bases from V and 6 bases from J; bases unmatched to any gene: 4. The CDR3 runs to 11 residues. Germline values: CDR1 LNHDA, CDR2 SQIVND (reference sequence). CDR3 region: CATSTGAEAFF. The CDR3 DNA reads as TGTGCCACCTCGACAGGGGCTGAAGCTTTCTTT.

The rearrangement links TRBV28 to TRBJ1-2; tentatively, D is TRBD1 (6 bases). CDR1 is MDHEN, CDR2 SYDVKM, per germline. The V and J ends lost 4 bases and 7 bases respectively, with 19 bases between them. The CDR3 has 15 residues. The CDR3 loop reads CASSSGIPQQGGYTF. The CDR3 nucleotides are TGTGCCAGCAGTTCAGGGATTCCCCAACAGGGTGGCTACACCTTC.

This clone was found once. The chain has TRBV18 and TRBJ2-5; 9 positions agree with TRBD1. The germline V gene encodes CDR1 KGHSH and CDR2 LQKENI. This CDR3 region has 18 residues. V gave up 3 bases and J gave up 3 bases; unmatched junction bases: 14. CDR3 in amino acids: CASSPLIPRDRAKETQYF. In DNA, the CDR3 is TGTGCCAGCTCACCTCTTATCCCCCGGGACAGGGCAAAAGAGACCCAGTACTTC. The variable domain in full, completed from reference TRBV18 and TRBJ2-5, reads NAGVMQNPRHLVRRRGQEARLRCSPMKGHSHVYWYRQLPEEGLKFMVYLQKENIIDESGMPKERFSAEFPKEGPSILRIQQVVRGDSAAYFCASSPLIPRDRAKETQYFGPGTRLLVL.

This clone is a singleton in its sample. The chain recombines TRBV7-9 with TRBJ1-4, with TRBD1 identical over 8 bases. Germline loops: CDR1 SEHNR, CDR2 FQNEAQ (reference sequence). This CDR3 contains 17 residues. V gave up 4 bases and J gave up 5 bases; unmatched junction bases: 12. The CDR3 region is CASSSERTGTPNEKLFF. CDR3 in DNA: TGTGCCAGCAGCTCCGAACGGACAGGGACACCGAATGAAAAACTGTTTTTT.

The chain links TRBV6-1 to TRBJ2-1, with 7 bases identical to TRBD2. The V segment lost 2 bases and the J segment 3 bases; nucleotides outside the gene matches: 7. The length of the CDR3 is 16 residues. Looked up from germline, CDR1 is MNHNS and CDR2 is SASEGT. CDR3 coding DNA: TGTGCCAGCAGTGAACTGGCGGGGACTAACTACAATGAGCAGTTCTTC. Protein sequence: CASSELAGTNYNEQFF.

The gene calls are TRBV5-6 and TRBJ2-6, with TRBD1 identical over 8 bases. Germline assignment: CDR1 SGHDT and CDR2 YYEEEE. This CDR3 has 15 residues. The junction had 4 bases not matched to a gene; V was cut back by 4 bases and J by 4 bases. CDR3 in amino acids: CASSPGGSGANVLTF. CDR3 DNA sequence: TGTGCCAGCAGCCCAGGGGGCTCCGGGGCCAACGTCCTGACTTTC.

The chain has TRBV27 and TRBJ1-2; 8 bases align to TRBD1. The germline gives CDR1 MNHEY, CDR2 SMNVEV (reference sequence). The CDR3 contains 16 residues. The J segment lost 3 bases and the V segment lost 5 bases, leaving 11 bases of the junction unmatched. Here the CDR3 reads CASSPLDREKDYGYTF. CDR3 nucleotide sequence: TGTGCCAGCAGTCCTCTGGACAGGGAAAAGGACTATGGCTACACCTTC.

This rearrangement joins TRBV19 to TRBJ2-2; 7 nucleotides match TRBD2. Germline-derived CDR1 and CDR2 are LNHDA and SQIVND (reference sequence). Germline trimming cut 4 bases from V and 0 bases from J; bases unmatched to any gene: 5. CDR3 length: 16 residues. Written as DNA, the CDR3 is TGTGCCAGTAGTAATCTAGCGGTGACGAACACCGGGGAGCTGTTTTTT. This gives the protein CASSNLAVTNTGELFF.

This chain joins TRBV9 and TRBJ2-1; the D gene is possibly TRBD2 (6 bases). Germline assignment: CDR1 SGDLS and CDR2 YYNGEE. Trimming shortened V by 0 bases and J by 8 bases, and 15 bases separated the two germline ends. CDR3 length equals 15 residues. CDR3 in amino acids: CASSVGVSGEYEQFF. The CDR3 nucleotides read TGTGCCAGCAGCGTAGGCGTTAGCGGAGAGTATGAGCAGTTCTTC. Complete variable domain (other parts from reference TRBV9 and TRBJ2-1): DSGVTQTPKHLITATGQRVTLRCSPRSGDLSVYWYQQSLDQGLQFLIQYYNGEERAKGNILERFSAQQFPDLHSELNLSSLELGDSALYFCASSVGVSGEYEQFFGPGTRLTVL.

In this sample, this clone turned up once. The chain combines TRBV4-1 with TRBJ1-5; TRBD1 matches at 7 bases. Per the germline V gene, CDR1 is MGHRA and CDR2 is YSYEKL. Trimming removed 3 bases from V and 2 bases from J; junction bases left unmatched: 7. The length of the CDR3 is 16 residues. CDR3 sequence: CASSHEGQKRNQPQHF. The CDR3 coding sequence is TGCGCCAGCAGCCACGAGGGACAGAAGCGCAATCAGCCCCAGCATTTT.